The 9 T cell receptor beta chains in this list originate from one sample, sequenced in a study of beta chain features in type 1 diabetes. Study results and caveats: Among all four CD4+ subsets, Type 1 diabetes patients had TCRB CDR3s that were moderately but significantly shorter.

The investigators reverse transcribed all of the isolated RNA, so they sequenced expressed TCRB transcripts. Method: immunoSEQ multiplex PCR; TCRdb's copy keeps in-frame clones and lacks some. Of around 130,000 clones listed, roughly 15% are singletons. Antigens of these TCRs are unknown. Sequenced input: central memory CD4+ T cells from blood. The receptors originated from a man aged 25 to 40 with type 1 diabetes.

This clone was seen a single time. The junction departs from the called germline gene at one end, perhaps through a read error. The rearrangement links TRBV7-7 to TRBJ2-5; the D gene is possibly TRBD2 (6 bases). The V gene's germline CDR1 is SSHAT and CDR2 FNYEAQ (reference sequence). CDR3 length: 14 amino acids. In DNA, the CDR3 is TGTGCTAGCAGCTTACAGATGGGGGGAGAGACCCAGTACTTC. Translating it yields CASSLQMGGETQYF. The whole variable domain, filled in from reference TRBV7-7 and TRBJ2-5, reads GAGVSQSPRYKVTKRGQDVTLRCDPISSHATLYWYQQALGQGPEFLTYFNYEAQPDKSGLPSDRFSAERPEGSISTLTIQRTEQRDSAMYRCASSLQMGGETQYFGPGTRLLVL.

This clone was seen a handful of times. The rearrangement uses TRBV10-3 and TRBJ1-1; D gene uncertain. V dropped 9 bases and J dropped 1 base, with 12 bases sitting between them. Germline lookup yields CDR1 ENHRY and CDR2 SYGVKD. The CDR3 is 13 amino acids. As DNA, the CDR3 is TGTGCCATTGCTCATGGAAGGAACACTGAAGCTTTCTTT. This translates into CAIAHGRNTEAFF.

This chain links TRBV2 with TRBJ2-7; the D gene is possibly TRBD1 (6 bases). The CDR3 has 14 amino acids. Trimming cost V 8 bases and J 1 base, with 15 bases left between them. Germline CDR1 SNHLY, CDR2 FYNNEI. The CDR3 reads CASQLQGRSYEQYF. CDR3 bases: TGTGCCAGCCAGCTACAGGGAAGGTCCTACGAGCAGTACTTC.

The chain employs TRBV14 and TRBJ1-1; 8 nucleotides align to TRBD1. Germline V lookup: CDR1 SGHDN, CDR2 FVKESK. The length of the CDR3 is 16 residues. V dropped 4 bases and J dropped 4; count of bases not matched to a gene: 11. The CDR3 loop is CASSPFVGQGSTEAFF. CDR3 sequence (DNA): TGTGCCAGCAGCCCCTTCGTTGGACAGGGTAGCACTGAAGCTTTCTTT.

V and J are TRBV6-5 and TRBJ2-4; a weak D match, TRBD1 (5 bases). The CDR3 covers 12 residues. V lost 8 bases to trimming and J lost 7 bases, with 12 bases between them. Germline loops: CDR1 MNHEY, CDR2 SVGAGI. CDR3 DNA sequence: TGTGCCAGCGCTGATCCAGGGAACATTCAGTACTTC. This translates into CASADPGNIQYF.

This chain connects TRBV7-2 to TRBJ2-3; a weak D match, TRBD1 (6 bases). Trimming took off 1 base at V and 4 bases at J, with 15 bases between the two ends. Germline assignment: CDR1 SGHTA and CDR2 FQGNSA. The CDR3 is 16 residues long. CDR3 in DNA: TGTGCCAGCAGCTTAGACGCAACAGGGCGGGCAGATACGCAGTATTTT. It translates to CASSLDATGRADTQYF.

This clone was counted many times. V usage is TRBV6-5 and J usage is TRBJ1-5; the D is unclear. The germline V gene encodes CDR1 MNHEY and CDR2 SVGAGI. The CDR3 extends over 15 amino acids. V lost 0 bases and J lost 7, with 13 bases in between. In DNA, the CDR3 is TGTGCCAGCAGTTACTCAGCGGAGGAAGCGCAGCCCCAGCATTTT. Residues: CASSYSAEEAQPQHF.

The chain uses TRBV4-2 and TRBJ2-1, with unresolved D. CDR3 length equals 16 residues. Deletions cut 0 bases from V and 4 bases from J, with 13 bases between. Germline V CDR1 and CDR2: LGHNA, YNFKEQ. Here the CDR3 DNA reads TGTGCCAGCAGCCAAGACGTGGGGAACCTATACAATGAGCAGTTCTTC. Its translation is CASSQDVGNLYNEQFF.

This rearrangement joins TRBV7-8 to TRBJ2-5, with D uncertain. CDR3 length: 11 residues. CDR1 and CDR2 (germline): SGHVS, FQNEAQ. The V gene lost 6 bases and the J gene lost 1 base, with 3 bases spanning the gap. CDR3 nucleotides: TGTGCCAGCAGAATCCAAGAGACCCAGTACTTC. Protein: CASRIQETQYF.